The clone carrying this TCR beta chain was seen only a few times. This CDR3 spans 14 amino acids. Trimming at V came to 2 bases and at J to 5 bases, leaving 7 bases not matched to a gene. Germline V gene data show CDR1 as SGHRS and CDR2 as YFSETQ. The data are from a study of blood T cell repertoires in COVID-19. Study information: COVID-19 samples, acute and convalescent, were from the United States, Italy and Spain. From T cells, B-cell-depleted T cells, or PBMCs came the material, which was cDNA or gDNA.

Authors' analysis steps: Nucleated cell counts were estimated from reference gene primer amplification. Measured with immunoSEQ multiplex PCR; TCRdb has only the in-frame clones, and not every one. D and trimming come from the DNA, and the V and J calls and clone size come from that table. The table includes 90,000 to 150,000 clones, approximately 87% detected once. The chain combines TRBV5-1 with TRBJ2-7, with 7 bases matching TRBD1. The receptor's source is a man aged 70-80 years who had recovered from COVID-19. The material sequenced was peripheral blood. This chain's CDR3 is CASSFTQGFNEQYF. The CDR3 DNA follows: TGCGCCAGCAGCTTCACACAGGGGTTCAACGAGCAGTACTTC.